The present TCR beta chain was sequenced within a study of OX40 agonist ivuxolimab in advanced cancers. Overall study context: Patients received ivuxolimab, an agonistic anti-OX40 (CD134) antibody. Patients with prior anti-PD-1, anti-PD-L1 or anti-CTLA-4 therapy were eligible; about 41% had some. Patients were treated with intravenous ivuxolimab, dosed at 0.01 to 10 mg/kg and infused every 2 weeks. Study findings and constraints: The investigators did not determine what antigen specificity the expanded peripheral T cells had.

Generated by immunoSEQ multiplex PCR, the TCRdb table keeps only in-frame clones and is missing some. The sample has tens of thousands of clones; about nine tenths are singletons. To note about this clone: Its matching antigen is unknown.

The receptor was isolated from an adult with an advanced solid tumor such as melanoma, head and neck, liver or kidney cancer. This specimen consisted of CD4+ or CD8+ T cells sorted from blood, obtained in a trial of the OX40 agonist ivuxolimab.

The CDR3, as DNA: TGTGCCAGCAGCGTAGGGACGTCTCAAGAGACCCAGTACTTC. As protein: CASSVGTSQETQYF. V usage is TRBV11-3 and J usage is TRBJ2-5; possibly TRBD1 or TRBD2 for D (5 bases each). Trimming pared 5 bases from V and 2 bases from J, leaving 12 bases between. The length of the CDR3 is 14 residues. Looked up from germline, CDR1 is SGHNT and CDR2 is YENEEA.